This TCR beta chain appears in the sequencing data of a study of blood T cells in healthy people across ages (dated by TCRdb to about 2015). About the investigation overall: In model experiments, template switching captured roughly one uniquely barcoded TCR beta cDNA molecule for every two T cells. Using deep sequencing normalized with unique cDNA molecular identifiers, the study measured how TCR beta repertoire diversity changes with age. Four age groups were formed from the donors: young (average about 15 years), middle-aged (around 39), aged (62) and long-lived (approximately 80). To avoid experimental bias, donors of different ages were spread randomly across the sequencing lanes. Two additional independent replicas of 1 million unique cDNA reads from the same blood draw were analyzed for two donors (one aged 18 to 30 and one aged 80 or older). Results and caveats for the whole study, not just this receptor: Estimates of total diversity based on one million sequenced T cells were considered lower bounds and underestimates. As age increased, observed TCR beta diversity per million T cells dropped in a roughly linear way, and a significant reduction was already evident by age around 41. Compared with the aged group, the long-lived group had more naive CD4+ T cells, fewer expanded clones and increased TCR diversity, a pattern suggesting age selection. Because donor CMV infection status was unknown, age-related changes in expanded clonotypes were potentially confounded. There was a strong correlation between observed TCR beta diversity and the percentage of naive T cells measured by flow cytometry. Conclusive comparison of naive and antigen-experienced compartments was prevented by the profiling of bulk unsorted PBMCs.

This clonotype was observed a handful of times. Its antigen is still unknown. Nothing much larger sits one base from this clone, and base qualities are not available. The CDR3 measures 14 amino acids from cysteine to phenylalanine. The retained sequence is limited to the CDR3, 42 bases, with the frame set at the first base. The germline V gene sets CDR1 to SGDLS and CDR2 to YYNGEE. Trimming leaves V shorter by 0 bases and J shorter by 8 bases, with the junction holding 5 bases beyond the gene matches. The library was built by means of 5' RACE. These reads were obtained on an Illumina HiSeq 2500. A second roughly 6 to 12 cycle PCR used a sample-barcoded 5' primer and a J-beta primer mix. A template-switch 5' adaptor carrying 12 random nucleotides introduced a unique molecular identifier onto each TCR beta cDNA molecule. Each sample yielded at least 2.5 million CDR3-containing paired-end reads. The Mint cDNA synthesis kit, primed by a TRBC-specific oligonucleotide, was used to synthesize first-strand cDNA from all RNA. All cDNA was treated with uracil-DNA glycosylase and then went through a first 18-cycle PCR with the universal primers M1SS and BC2_uni_R. The study's own analysis went as follows. Normalization of each sample was performed by random selection of 1 million high-quality reads, each carrying a distinct molecular identifier. Instead of being binned into consensus sequences, reads with shared molecular identifiers were discarded. CDR3 identification, clonotype clustering and error correction used MiTCR with a Q25 quality threshold and the strictest error-elimination algorithm. Lower-bound total TCR beta diversity was estimated with a nonparametric unseen species model using Euler transformation. The public reads were reanalyzed by TCRdb: fastp trimming at Q25, MiXCR alignment, in-frame beta chains only. Every entry covers one CDR3 protein and lists the most common genes and DNA from its rows. The V and J calls reflect TCRdb's pipeline rather than the authors' work. Across this sample there are about 1.8 million distinct CDR3 sequences, with approximately 50% seen only once. Together, the top ten hold roughly 2% of the sample.

The donors were roughly 39 Caucasian individuals from Russia, aged 6 to 90 years, who were systemically healthy. Each donor gave about 11 milliliters of peripheral blood, drawn into EDTA-treated Vacutainer tubes. PBMCs were isolated by Ficoll-Paque density-gradient centrifugation, with at least 6 million obtained per sample. Total RNA, at least 6 micrograms per sample, was extracted from PBMCs with Trizol reagent. Naive CD45RAhigh/CD27high T cell percentages were measured by flow cytometry on a PBMC aliquot from every donor. Material for sequencing was blood. The chain links TRBV9 with TRBJ2-3; the central 8 bases match TRBD2. This clonotype was obtained from a woman aged 35 to 49 in good health. The CDR3 sequence is CASSVVAGGRTQYF. The DNA sequence follows: TGTGCCAGCAGCGTAGTGGCGGGGGGCCGTACGCAGTATTTT.